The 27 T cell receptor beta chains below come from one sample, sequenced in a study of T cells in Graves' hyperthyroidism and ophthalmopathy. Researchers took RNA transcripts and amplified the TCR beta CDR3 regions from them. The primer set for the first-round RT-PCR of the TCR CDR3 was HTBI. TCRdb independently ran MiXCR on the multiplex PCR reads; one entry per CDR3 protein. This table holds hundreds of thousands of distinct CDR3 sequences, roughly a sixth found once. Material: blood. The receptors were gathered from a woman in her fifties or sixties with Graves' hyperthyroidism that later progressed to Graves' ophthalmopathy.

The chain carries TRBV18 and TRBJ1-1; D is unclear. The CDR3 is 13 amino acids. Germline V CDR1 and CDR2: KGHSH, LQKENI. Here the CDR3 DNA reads TGTGTCATCTCTCCGGACCTGAACACTGAAGCTTTCTTT. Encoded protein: CVISPDLNTEAFF.

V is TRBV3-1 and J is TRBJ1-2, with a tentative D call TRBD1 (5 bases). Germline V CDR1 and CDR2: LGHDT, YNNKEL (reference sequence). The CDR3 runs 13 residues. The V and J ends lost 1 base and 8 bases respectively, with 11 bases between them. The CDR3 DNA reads TGTGCCAGCAGCCAAGCGCAGGGAGGCGGCTACACCTTC. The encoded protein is CASSQAQGGGYTF.

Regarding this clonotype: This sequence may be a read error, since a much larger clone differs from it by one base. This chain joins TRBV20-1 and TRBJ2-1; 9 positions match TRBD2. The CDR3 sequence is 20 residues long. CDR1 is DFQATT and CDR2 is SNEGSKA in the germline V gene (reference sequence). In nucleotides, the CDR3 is TGCAGTGCTAGAGATATCGGGCGGGGGGGCGTGGTTAGTCCCTACAATGAGCAGCTCTTC. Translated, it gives CSARDIGRGGVVSPYNEQLF.

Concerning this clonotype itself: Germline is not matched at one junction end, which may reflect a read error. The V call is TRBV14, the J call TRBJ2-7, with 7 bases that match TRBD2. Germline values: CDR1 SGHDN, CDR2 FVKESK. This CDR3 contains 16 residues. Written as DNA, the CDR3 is TGTGCCAGCAGCCAACGGGCGGGGGTGACCCTGGGCGAGCGGTACTTC. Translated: CASSQRAGVTLGERYF.

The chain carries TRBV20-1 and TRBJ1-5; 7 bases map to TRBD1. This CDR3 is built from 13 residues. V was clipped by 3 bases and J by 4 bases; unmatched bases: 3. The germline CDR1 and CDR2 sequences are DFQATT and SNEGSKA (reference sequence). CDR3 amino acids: CSASLDRNQPQHF. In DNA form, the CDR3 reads TGCAGTGCTAGCTTGGACAGGAATCAGCCCCAGCATTTT.

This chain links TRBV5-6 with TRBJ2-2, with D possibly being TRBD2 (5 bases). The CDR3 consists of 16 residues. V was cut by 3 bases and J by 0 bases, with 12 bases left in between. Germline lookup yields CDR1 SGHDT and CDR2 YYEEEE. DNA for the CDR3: TGTGCCAGCAGCTCCCGAGGGTTGGCGAACACCGGGGAGCTGTTTTTT. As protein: CASSSRGLANTGELFF.

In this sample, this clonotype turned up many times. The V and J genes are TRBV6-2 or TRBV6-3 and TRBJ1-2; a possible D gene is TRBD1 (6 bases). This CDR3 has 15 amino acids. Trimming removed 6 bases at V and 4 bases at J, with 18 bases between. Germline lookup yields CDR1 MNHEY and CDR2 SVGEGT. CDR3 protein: CASSGRGGGGYGYTF. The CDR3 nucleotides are TGTGCCAGCAGCGGTCGCGGAGGGGGAGGCTATGGCTACACCTTC.

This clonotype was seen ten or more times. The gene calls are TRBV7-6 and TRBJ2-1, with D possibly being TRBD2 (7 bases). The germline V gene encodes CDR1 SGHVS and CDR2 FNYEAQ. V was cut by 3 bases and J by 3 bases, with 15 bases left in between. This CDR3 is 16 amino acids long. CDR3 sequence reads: CASSFGRGGHYNEQFF. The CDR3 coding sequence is TGTGCCAGCAGCTTCGGCCGCGGGGGACACTACAATGAGCAGTTCTTC.

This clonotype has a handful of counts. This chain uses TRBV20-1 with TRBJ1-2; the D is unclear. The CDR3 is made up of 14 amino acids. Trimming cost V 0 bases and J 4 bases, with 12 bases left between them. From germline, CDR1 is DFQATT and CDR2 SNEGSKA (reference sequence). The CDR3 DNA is TGCAGTGCTAGAGATGTGGGGTTAAGCTATGGCTACACCTTC. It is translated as CSARDVGLSYGYTF.

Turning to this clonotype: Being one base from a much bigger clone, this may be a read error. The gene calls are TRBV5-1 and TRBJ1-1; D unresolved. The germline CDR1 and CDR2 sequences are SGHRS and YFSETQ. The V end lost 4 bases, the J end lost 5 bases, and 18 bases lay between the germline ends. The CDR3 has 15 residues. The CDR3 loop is CASSAGPSLGTEAFF. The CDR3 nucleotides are TGCGCCAGCAGCGCCGGGCCCTCCTTGGGGACTGAAGCTTTCTTT.

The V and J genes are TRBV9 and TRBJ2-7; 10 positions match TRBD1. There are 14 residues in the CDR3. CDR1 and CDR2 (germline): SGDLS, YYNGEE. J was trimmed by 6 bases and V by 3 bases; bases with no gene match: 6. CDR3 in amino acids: CASSEGTGAGEQYF. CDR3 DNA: TGTGCCAGCAGCGAGGGGACAGGGGCAGGCGAGCAGTACTTC.

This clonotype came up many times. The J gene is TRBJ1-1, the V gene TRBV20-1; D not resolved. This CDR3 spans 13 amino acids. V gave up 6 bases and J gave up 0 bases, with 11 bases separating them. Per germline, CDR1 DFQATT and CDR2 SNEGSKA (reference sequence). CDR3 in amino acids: CSAKDPMNTEAFF. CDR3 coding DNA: TGCAGTGCGAAGGACCCAATGAACACTGAAGCTTTCTTT.

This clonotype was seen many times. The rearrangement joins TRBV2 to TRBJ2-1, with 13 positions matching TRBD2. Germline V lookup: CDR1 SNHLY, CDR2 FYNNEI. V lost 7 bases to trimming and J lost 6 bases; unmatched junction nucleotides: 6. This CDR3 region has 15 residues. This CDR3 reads CASTLGTSGANEQFF. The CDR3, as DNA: TGTGCCAGCACCTTAGGGACTAGCGGGGCCAATGAGCAGTTCTTC.

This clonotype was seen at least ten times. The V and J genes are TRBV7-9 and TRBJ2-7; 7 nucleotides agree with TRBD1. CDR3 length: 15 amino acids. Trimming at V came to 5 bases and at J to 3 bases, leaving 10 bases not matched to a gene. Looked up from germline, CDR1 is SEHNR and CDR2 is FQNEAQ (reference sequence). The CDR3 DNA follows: TGTGCCAGCAGCGACCCGGGACAGTTGGACTACGAGCAGTACTTC. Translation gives CASSDPGQLDYEQYF.

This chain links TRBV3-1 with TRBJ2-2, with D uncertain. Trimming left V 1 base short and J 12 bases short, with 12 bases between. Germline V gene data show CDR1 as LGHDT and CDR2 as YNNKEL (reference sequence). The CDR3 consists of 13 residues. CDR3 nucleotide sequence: TGTGCCAGCAGCCAAGCCCCAGCACAGAAGCTGTTTTTT. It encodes CASSQAPAQKLFF.

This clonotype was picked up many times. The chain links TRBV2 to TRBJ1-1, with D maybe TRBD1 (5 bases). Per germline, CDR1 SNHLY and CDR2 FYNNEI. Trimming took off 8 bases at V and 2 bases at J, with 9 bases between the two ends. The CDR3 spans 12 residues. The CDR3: CASLDSNTEAFF. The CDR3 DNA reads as TGTGCCAGCCTTGACAGTAACACTGAAGCTTTCTTT.

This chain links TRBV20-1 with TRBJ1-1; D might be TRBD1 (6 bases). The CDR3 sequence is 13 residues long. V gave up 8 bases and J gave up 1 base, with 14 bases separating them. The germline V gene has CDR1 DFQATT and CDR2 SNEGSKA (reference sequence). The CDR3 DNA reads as TGCAGTCCCTCCACAGGGCCGAACACTGAAGCTTTCTTT. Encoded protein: CSPSTGPNTEAFF.

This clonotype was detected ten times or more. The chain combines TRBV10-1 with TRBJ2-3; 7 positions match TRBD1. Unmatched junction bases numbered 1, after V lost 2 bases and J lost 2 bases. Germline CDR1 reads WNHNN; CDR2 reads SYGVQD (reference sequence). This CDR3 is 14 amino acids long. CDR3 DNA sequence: TGCGCCAGCAGTGAGGGACAGGACACAGATACGCAGTATTTT. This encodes CASSEGQDTDTQYF.

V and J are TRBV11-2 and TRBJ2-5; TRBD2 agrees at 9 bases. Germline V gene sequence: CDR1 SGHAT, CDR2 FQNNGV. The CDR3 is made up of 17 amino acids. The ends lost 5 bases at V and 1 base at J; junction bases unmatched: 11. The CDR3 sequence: CASSPIAGDLAQETQYF. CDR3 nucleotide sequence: TGTGCCAGCAGCCCAATAGCGGGGGACCTAGCCCAAGAGACCCAGTACTTC.

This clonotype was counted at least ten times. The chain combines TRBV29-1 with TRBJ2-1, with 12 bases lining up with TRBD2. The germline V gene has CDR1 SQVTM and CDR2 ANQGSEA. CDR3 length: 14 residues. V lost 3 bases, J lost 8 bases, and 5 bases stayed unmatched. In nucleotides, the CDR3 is TGCAGCGTTGATCTAGCGGGGGGGCCTGATGAGCAGTTCTTC. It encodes CSVDLAGGPDEQFF.

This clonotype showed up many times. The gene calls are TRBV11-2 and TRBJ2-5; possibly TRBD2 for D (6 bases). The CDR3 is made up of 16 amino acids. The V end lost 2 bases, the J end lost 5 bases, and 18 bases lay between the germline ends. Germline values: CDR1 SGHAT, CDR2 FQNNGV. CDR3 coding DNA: TGTGCCAGCAGCTTATTAGGAGGGGACGTGGGGGAGACCCAGTACTTC. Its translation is CASSLLGGDVGETQYF.

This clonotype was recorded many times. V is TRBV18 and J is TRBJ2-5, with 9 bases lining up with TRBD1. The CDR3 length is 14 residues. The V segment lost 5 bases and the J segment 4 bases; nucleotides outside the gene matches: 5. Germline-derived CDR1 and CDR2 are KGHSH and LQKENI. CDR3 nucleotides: TGTGCCAGCTCAACCACAGGGGGCAGAGAGACCCAGTACTTC. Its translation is CASSTTGGRETQYF.

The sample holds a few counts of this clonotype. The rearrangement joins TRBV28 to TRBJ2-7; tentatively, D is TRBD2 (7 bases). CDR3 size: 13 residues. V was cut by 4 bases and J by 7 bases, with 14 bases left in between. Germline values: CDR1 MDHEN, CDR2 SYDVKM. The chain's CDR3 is CASSSSKGGEQYF. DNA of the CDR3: TGTGCCAGCAGTTCTTCCAAGGGGGGGGAGCAGTACTTC.

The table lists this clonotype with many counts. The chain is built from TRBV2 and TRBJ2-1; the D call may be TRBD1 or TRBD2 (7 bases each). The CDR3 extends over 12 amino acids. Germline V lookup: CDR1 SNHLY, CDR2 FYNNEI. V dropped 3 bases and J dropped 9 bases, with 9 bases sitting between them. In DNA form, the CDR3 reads TGTGCCAGCAGTGACAGGGGGGGTGAGCAGTTCTTC. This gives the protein CASSDRGGEQFF.

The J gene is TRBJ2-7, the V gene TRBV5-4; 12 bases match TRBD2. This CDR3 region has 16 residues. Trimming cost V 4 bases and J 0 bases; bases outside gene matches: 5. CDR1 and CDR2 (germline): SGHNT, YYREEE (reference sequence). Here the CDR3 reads CASSTGLAGSSYEQYF. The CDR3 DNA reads TGTGCCAGCAGCACAGGACTAGCGGGGAGCTCCTACGAGCAGTACTTC.

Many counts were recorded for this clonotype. In nucleotides, the CDR3 is TGTGCCAGCAGCCGCCCGGGACACAGGAACACTGAAGCTTTCTTT. Translation: CASSRPGHRNTEAFF. V and J are TRBV3-1 and TRBJ1-1, with D possibly being TRBD1 (6 bases). CDR3 length equals 15 residues. Germline loops: CDR1 LGHDT, CDR2 YNNKEL (reference sequence). Trimming cost V 4 bases and J 1 base, with 13 bases left between them.

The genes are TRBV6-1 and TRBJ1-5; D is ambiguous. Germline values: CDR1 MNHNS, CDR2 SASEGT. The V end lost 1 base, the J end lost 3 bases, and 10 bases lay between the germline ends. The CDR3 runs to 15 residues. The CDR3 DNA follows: TGTGCCAGCAGTGAAGAACAGCTTCTCAATCAGCCCCAGCATTTT. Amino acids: CASSEEQLLNQPQHF.